Following are 12 T cell receptor beta chains from one sample sequenced in a study of shared clonotypes between healthy human individuals. Naive CD8 isolation took CD45RO-negative cells positively selected for CCR7 and excluded terminally differentiated effector memory CD45RA+ cells. Clones were sequenced by immunoSEQ multiplex PCR, and TCRdb holds only the in-frame ones, with some missing. The table shows more than 550,000 clones, with just over 90% occurring only once. Sequenced: naive CD8+ T cells sorted from blood. The receptors were gathered from a man aged 30-40 years in good health.

CDR3 in amino acids: CASSSLGGNTEAFF. The DNA of the CDR3 is TGTGCCAGCAGCTCCCTGGGGGGGAACACTGAAGCTTTCTTT. This chain joins TRBV7-9 and TRBJ1-1; TRBD1 might be the D (5 bases). The germline gives CDR1 SEHNR, CDR2 FQNEAQ (reference sequence). CDR3 length equals 14 residues. Between the trimmed V and J ends, which lost 4 bases and 1 base, there was a span of 10 bases.

The chain joins TRBV6-1 to TRBJ2-5; the D gene is possibly TRBD2 (5 bases). The germline V and J ends were trimmed by 4 bases and 1 base, with 10 bases remaining between them. Germline V gene sequence: CDR1 MNHNS, CDR2 SASEGT. The CDR3 covers 14 residues. The CDR3 DNA is TGTGCCAGCAGTGGAGAGGGCTTCCAAGAGACCCAGTACTTC. Its translation: CASSGEGFQETQYF.

This chain joins TRBV6-1 and TRBJ1-3, with 7 nucleotides matching TRBD1. The length of the CDR3 is 17 residues. Losses at the gene ends were 3 bases for V and 0 bases for J; bases not matched to a gene: 8. Germline assignment: CDR1 MNHNS and CDR2 SASEGT. The CDR3 DNA reads TGTGCCAGCAGTGACCCCCGTGACAGGGACTCTGGAAACACCATATATTTT. As protein: CASSDPRDRDSGNTIYF.

This clone has more than one count but fewer than ten. The V gene is TRBV28, the J gene TRBJ2-2, with 9 bases matching TRBD2. Germline CDR1 reads MDHEN; CDR2 reads SYDVKM. V gave up 3 bases and J gave up 1 base; unmatched junction bases: 9. The CDR3 sequence is 18 residues long. Here the CDR3 DNA reads TGTGCCAGCAGTTTTATAATCCTAGCGGGGATGAACACCGGGGAGCTGTTTTTT. Its translation: CASSFIILAGMNTGELFF. Full variable domain (outside the CDR3, taken from reference TRBV28 and TRBJ2-2): DVKVTQSSRYLVKRTGEKVFLECVQDMDHENMFWYRQDPGLGLRLIYFSYDVKMKEKGDIPEGYSVSREKKERFSLILESASTNQTSMYLCASSFIILAGMNTGELFFGEGSRLTVL.

V and J are TRBV4-1 and TRBJ2-3; 9 nucleotides align to TRBD2. V was pared by 0 bases and J by 6 bases, with 1 base of the junction left unmatched. Looked up from germline, CDR1 is MGHRA and CDR2 is YSYEKL. There are 14 residues in the CDR3. The CDR3 region is CASSQEGLADTQYF. Written as DNA, the CDR3 is TGCGCCAGCAGCCAAGAGGGACTAGCTGATACGCAGTATTTT.

The rearrangement uses TRBV7-3 and TRBJ2-5; D ambiguous. CDR1 is SGHTA and CDR2 is FQGTGA in the germline V gene. The CDR3 is 13 amino acids. Trimming left V 1 base short and J 5 bases short, with 8 bases between. The CDR3 DNA sequence: TGTGCCAGCAGCTTAAACGACGGGGAGACCCAGTACTTC. It encodes CASSLNDGETQYF.

This clone occurred once. The J gene is TRBJ2-1, the V gene TRBV5-1, with TRBD1 matching 8 bases. From germline, CDR1 is SGHRS and CDR2 YFSETQ. Losses at the gene ends were 2 bases for V and 8 bases for J; bases not matched to a gene: 9. The CDR3 runs to 15 residues. The CDR3 DNA sequence: TGCGCCAGCAGCTTTCGCCCAGGGGGCTCGCATGAGCAGTTCTTC. It yields the protein CASSFRPGGSHEQFF.

This clone was observed once. Other DNA sequences in this specimen translate into the identical CDR3. The CDR3, as DNA: TGTGCCAGCAGTGGCGGCCAGGGTGCGGGGGATACGCAGTATTTT. Its translation is CASSGGQGAGDTQYF. This rearrangement joins TRBV2 to TRBJ2-3, with a weak D call TRBD2 (6 bases). Trimming cost V 4 bases and J 6 bases, with 17 bases left between them. The CDR3 is 15 amino acids. Germline-derived CDR1 and CDR2 are SNHLY and FYNNEI.

J is TRBJ2-3 and V is TRBV14, with D possibly being TRBD1 or TRBD2 (5 bases each). Between the trimmed V and J ends, which lost 0 bases and 5 bases, there was a span of 12 bases. Per the germline V gene, CDR1 is SGHDN and CDR2 is FVKESK. The CDR3 totals 15 residues. CDR3: CASSQDWGSQDTQYF. The DNA of the CDR3 is TGTGCCAGCAGCCAAGATTGGGGGAGTCAAGATACGCAGTATTTT.

This clone showed up just once. Within the sample, other DNA sequences also encode this same CDR3. This CDR3 reads CASSQGQGSSYEQYF. The CDR3, as DNA: TGCGCCAGCAGCCAAGGACAGGGAAGCTCCTACGAGCAGTACTTC. This chain joins TRBV4-1 and TRBJ2-7; 7 bases fit TRBD1. The CDR3 consists of 15 residues. V gave up 1 base and J gave up 0 bases; unmatched junction bases: 3. Germline V gene data show CDR1 as MGHRA and CDR2 as YSYEKL.

The V gene is TRBV29-1, the J gene TRBJ2-7, with D unclear. CDR1 is SQVTM and CDR2 is ANQGSEA in the germline V gene. V shed 4 bases and J shed 1 base, with 5 bases lying between them. The CDR3 is 11 amino acids. The CDR3 DNA follows: TGCAGCGTTGCCGAGTCCTACGAGCAGTACTTC. Translating it yields CSVAESYEQYF.

CDR3 sequence: CASSPTGTRGYNEQFF. Here the CDR3 DNA reads TGTGCCAGCAGCCCAACAGGGACTAGGGGGTACAATGAGCAGTTCTTC. The V and J genes are TRBV11-2 and TRBJ2-1; 8 bases match TRBD2. Germline V gives CDR1 SGHAT, CDR2 FQNNGV. The CDR3 is 16 residues long. V lost 5 bases to trimming and J lost 4 bases; unmatched junction nucleotides: 10.